The 27 T cell receptor beta chains given below trace back to one sample, sequenced in a study of shared clonotypes between healthy human individuals. Sequencing used immunoSEQ multiplex PCR; TCRdb keeps in-frame clones, though not all of them. The sample has 2 million to 3 million clones; roughly 93% are singletons. Specimen: naive CD4+ T cells from PBMCs. Subset in this sample: CD45RA+ positively selected. The receptors were sampled from a man between 18 and 29 years old in good health. Some clones in this sample may be carry-over from other donors' samples.

The chain carries TRBV11-2 and TRBJ2-2, with 10 bases identical to TRBD2. V shed 5 bases, J shed 6 bases, and the junction held 9 bases outside the gene matches. CDR3 length: 16 amino acids. CDR1 and CDR2 from the germline V gene are SGHAT and FQNNGV. Here the CDR3 DNA reads TGTGCCAGCAGCCCTTTAGCGGGAGGAAGTGCCGGGGAGCTGTTTTTT. Translation gives CASSPLAGGSAGELFF.

Regarding this clone: Other DNA sequences in the same sample also yield this CDR3. The V and J genes are TRBV7-3 and TRBJ1-1; D uncertain. Germline V lookup: CDR1 SGHTA, CDR2 FQGTGA. The V gene lost 2 bases and the J gene lost 1 base, with 8 bases spanning the gap. This CDR3 contains 14 residues. In nucleotides, the CDR3 is TGTGCCAGCAGCTTATCAGGAGGGAACACTGAAGCTTTCTTT. This encodes CASSLSGGNTEAFF.

The V call is TRBV2, the J call TRBJ2-5, with unresolved D. The CDR3 runs 14 residues. Germline V lookup: CDR1 SNHLY, CDR2 FYNNEI. Trimming removed 3 bases from V and 0 bases from J, with 8 bases in between. CDR3 sequence reads: CASSESRHQETQYF. Here the CDR3 DNA reads TGTGCCAGCAGTGAGTCCAGGCACCAAGAGACCCAGTACTTC.

Notes on this clone: Additional DNA sequences in this sample encode the identical CDR3. This chain joins TRBV9 and TRBJ1-2, with D tentatively TRBD1 (5 bases). V dropped 0 bases and J dropped 1 base, with 10 bases sitting between them. Germline lookup yields CDR1 SGDLS and CDR2 YYNGEE. The CDR3 contains 15 residues. In nucleotides, the CDR3 is TGTGCCAGCAGCGTAGCTTTGGGGGGTAACTATGGCTACACCTTC. It specifies CASSVALGGNYGYTF.

The gene calls are TRBV2 and TRBJ1-1, with D hard to call. V dropped 5 bases and J dropped 0 bases, with 10 bases sitting between them. CDR1 and CDR2 from the germline V gene are SNHLY and FYNNEI. CDR3 length: 14 residues. In DNA form, the CDR3 reads TGTGCCAGCAGTTTAAACGACCTGAACACTGAAGCTTTCTTT. It translates to CASSLNDLNTEAFF.

Points on this clone: Other nucleotide sequences from this sample produce the same CDR3. This chain links TRBV11-2 with TRBJ2-1; D remains ambiguous. V gave up 4 bases and J gave up 0 bases, with 13 bases separating them. Germline CDR1 and CDR2: SGHAT and FQNNGV. The CDR3 length is 16 residues. The CDR3 here is CASSSNRGRSYNEQFF. In DNA form, the CDR3 reads TGTGCCAGCAGCTCAAACCGAGGCCGCTCCTACAATGAGCAGTTCTTC.

V usage is TRBV18 and J usage is TRBJ2-7; D uncertain. Germline V gives CDR1 KGHSH, CDR2 LQKENI. V lost 6 bases to trimming and J lost 5 bases, with 11 bases between them. The CDR3 is 12 amino acids. CDR3 region: CASSYSWDEQYF. In DNA, the CDR3 is TGTGCCAGCTCCTATTCTTGGGACGAGCAGTACTTC.

This clone appeared once. The V and J genes are TRBV5-1 and TRBJ2-1, with a tentative D call TRBD1 (5 bases). The V end lost 4 bases, the J end lost 6 bases, and 17 bases lay between the germline ends. Per the germline V gene, CDR1 is SGHRS and CDR2 is YFSETQ. CDR3 size: 15 residues. The CDR3 region is CASSPGPMGLNEQFF. In nucleotides, the CDR3 is TGCGCCAGCAGCCCCGGACCTATGGGGCTCAATGAGCAGTTCTTC.

Written as DNA, the CDR3 is TGTGCCAGCAGCTTCTTGGCGGGATCCATCAATGAGCAGTTCTTC. Residues: CASSFLAGSINEQFF. This chain links TRBV7-3 with TRBJ2-1, with a possible D match to TRBD2 (6 bases). Germline-derived CDR1 and CDR2 are SGHTA and FQGTGA. Deletions cut 3 bases from V and 6 bases from J, with 15 bases between. The CDR3 runs 15 residues.

This clone was counted once. V usage is TRBV7-8 and J usage is TRBJ2-5; 11 bases are shared with TRBD2. The V gene's germline CDR1 is SGHVS and CDR2 FQNEAQ. The CDR3 length is 16 residues. V dropped 5 bases and J dropped 5; count of bases not matched to a gene: 10. For the CDR3, the DNA is TGTGCCAGCAGCCTTTTACTAGCGGGAGTGAGGGAGACCCAGTACTTC. It codes for CASSLLLAGVRETQYF.

V gene TRBV5-1 combines with J gene TRBJ2-6; D is unresolved. Trimming left V 4 bases short and J 2 bases short, with 4 bases between. Per germline, CDR1 SGHRS and CDR2 YFSETQ. The CDR3 is made up of 13 amino acids. For the CDR3, the DNA is TGCGCCAGCAGCCAAACTGGGGCCAACGTCCTGACTTTC. Its protein product is CASSQTGANVLTF. The complete variable domain, with remaining parts taken from reference TRBV5-1 and TRBJ2-6, reads KAGVTQTPRYLIKTRGQQVTLSCSPISGHRSVSWYQQTPGQGLQFLFEYFSETQRNKGNFPGRFSGRQFSNSRSEMNVSTLELGDSALYLCASSQTGANVLTFGAGSRLTVL.

The rearrangement links TRBV7-8 to TRBJ2-5; 10 bases agree with TRBD1. The CDR3 has 16 residues. Germline V gene lookup returns CDR1 SGHVS and CDR2 FQNEAQ. The ends lost 1 base at V and 2 bases at J; junction bases unmatched: 4. The CDR3 coding sequence is TGTGCCAGCAGCTTAGTAAGGGGACAGGGGCAAGAGACCCAGTACTTC. Translating it yields CASSLVRGQGQETQYF.

The chain links TRBV15 to TRBJ1-2; tentatively, D is TRBD1 (5 bases). Germline V CDR1 and CDR2: LNHNV, YYDKDF (reference sequence). V lost 0 bases and J lost 6, with 17 bases in between. The CDR3 has 16 amino acids. Written as DNA, the CDR3 is TGTGCCACCAGCAGAGATATTCCGGGGGGTACTGATGGCTACACCTTC. As protein: CATSRDIPGGTDGYTF. The whole variable domain, remainder taken from reference TRBV15 and TRBJ1-2, is DAMVIQNPRYQVTQFGKPVTLSCSQTLNHNVMYWYQQKSSQAPKLLFHYYDKDFNNEADTPDNFQSRRPNTSFCFLDIRSPGLGDTAMYLCATSRDIPGGTDGYTFGSGTRLTVV.

The CDR3 DNA sequence: TGTGCCAGCACATCGCCCCCTCGGCGGGATTACCCTTCCTGGACAGATACGCAGTATTTT. As protein: CASTSPPRRDYPSWTDTQYF. This chain uses TRBV28 with TRBJ2-3; a possible D gene is TRBD2 (6 bases). The CDR3 runs to 20 residues. V lost 7 bases and J lost 3, with 32 bases in between. Germline V gives CDR1 MDHEN, CDR2 SYDVKM.

This rearrangement joins TRBV5-1 to TRBJ1-1; the D is unclear. Germline V gene lookup returns CDR1 SGHRS and CDR2 YFSETQ. There are 15 residues in the CDR3. V was shortened by 3 bases and J by 0 bases, with 12 bases between the two germline ends. The chain's CDR3 is CASSSLGLVNTEAFF. CDR3 in DNA: TGCGCCAGCAGCTCCCTGGGGTTGGTGAACACTGAAGCTTTCTTT. The entire variable domain, with the rest obtained from reference TRBV5-1 and TRBJ1-1, is as follows: KAGVTQTPRYLIKTRGQQVTLSCSPISGHRSVSWYQQTPGQGLQFLFEYFSETQRNKGNFPGRFSGRQFSNSRSEMNVSTLELGDSALYLCASSSLGLVNTEAFFGQGTRLTVV.

This chain joins TRBV19 and TRBJ2-2; 10 nucleotides align to TRBD2. The germline gives CDR1 LNHDA, CDR2 SQIVND (reference sequence). The CDR3 covers 17 residues. V lost 3 bases and J lost 3; bases outside the gene matches: 7. The CDR3 reads CASSMRGTSGDTGELFF. The CDR3 DNA is TGTGCCAGTAGTATGCGGGGAACTAGCGGGGACACCGGGGAGCTGTTTTTT.

The genes are TRBV6-5 and TRBJ2-7; a weak D match, TRBD2 (5 bases). CDR1 and CDR2 from the germline V gene are MNHEY and SVGAGI. Trimming pared 2 bases from V and 6 bases from J, leaving 20 bases between. The CDR3 has 16 amino acids. CDR3 in DNA: TGTGCCAGCAGTTACGAGGTTCCGGAGGCGCCCTCCGAGCAGTACTTC. Translation: CASSYEVPEAPSEQYF.

The sample holds one count of this clone. This sequence joins TRBV29-1 and TRBJ2-7; TRBD2 matches 11 bases. CDR3 length: 16 amino acids. Germline V CDR1 and CDR2: SQVTM, ANQGSEA. The V and J ends lost 0 bases and 3 bases, in that order; junction bases with no gene match: 7. DNA for the CDR3: TGCAGCGTTGAAGACCCCACTAGCGGGAGATACTACGAGCAGTACTTC. This gives the protein CSVEDPTSGRYYEQYF.

V and J are TRBV6-1 and TRBJ2-7; 8 bases are a match to TRBD1. Looked up from germline, CDR1 is MNHNS and CDR2 is SASEGT. The CDR3 spans 13 residues. V shed 8 bases and J 0 bases; nucleotides not matched to a gene: 3. The CDR3 protein is CASDGQGSYEQYF. CDR3 in DNA: TGTGCCAGCGATGGACAGGGCTCCTACGAGCAGTACTTC.

The genes are TRBV27 and TRBJ2-7, with TRBD2 matching 10 bases. Germline V gene sequence: CDR1 MNHEY, CDR2 SMNVEV (reference sequence). V dropped 5 bases and J dropped 3; count of bases not matched to a gene: 7. CDR3 length: 15 amino acids. The DNA for the CDR3 is TGTGCCAGCAGTGGGACTAGCGCGCGTGACTACGAGCAGTACTTC. This encodes CASSGTSARDYEQYF.

The CDR3: CASSPDRVYADTQYF. The CDR3 DNA follows: TGCGCCAGCAGCCCGGACAGGGTATACGCAGATACGCAGTATTTT. This chain links TRBV5-1 with TRBJ2-3; 8 bases align to TRBD1. Trimming cost V 4 bases and J 4 bases; bases outside gene matches: 8. This CDR3 has 15 residues. Germline V CDR1 and CDR2: SGHRS, YFSETQ.

The rearrangement uses TRBV4-2 and TRBJ2-1, with TRBD2 matching 7 bases. There are 16 residues in the CDR3. V trimming: 4 bases; J trimming: 0 bases; junction bases outside the gene matches: 6. Germline V gives CDR1 LGHNA, CDR2 YNFKEQ. CDR3 DNA sequence: TGTGCCAGCAGCCCTATGACTAGCCGCTCCTACAATGAGCAGTTCTTC. Protein product: CASSPMTSRSYNEQFF.

This chain uses TRBV5-1 with TRBJ1-2; D may be TRBD1 (6 bases). Germline CDR1 SGHRS, CDR2 YFSETQ. V gave up 4 bases and J gave up 4 bases, with 11 bases separating them. The CDR3 sequence is 13 residues long. The CDR3 loop is CASSPDRFYGYTF. The CDR3 coding sequence is TGCGCCAGCAGCCCGGACAGATTCTATGGCTACACCTTC. The full variable domain, its missing parts supplied by reference TRBV5-1 and TRBJ1-2, is KAGVTQTPRYLIKTRGQQVTLSCSPISGHRSVSWYQQTPGQGLQFLFEYFSETQRNKGNFPGRFSGRQFSNSRSEMNVSTLELGDSALYLCASSPDRFYGYTFGSGTRLTVV.

The V call is TRBV7-9, the J call TRBJ2-1; maybe TRBD1 (6 bases). CDR3 length: 15 residues. With 5 bases removed from V and 1 base from J, the gap between germline ends came to 12 bases. The germline CDR1 and CDR2 sequences are SEHNR and FQNEAQ (reference sequence). The CDR3 nucleotides are TGTGCCAGCAGCCCAACAGGGATTTCCTACAATGAGCAGTTCTTC. As protein: CASSPTGISYNEQFF.

V and J are TRBV7-9 and TRBJ2-7; D is unresolved. The CDR3 runs 12 residues. V was cut by 6 bases and J by 5 bases, with 11 bases left in between. Looked up from germline, CDR1 is SEHNR and CDR2 is FQNEAQ (reference sequence). The CDR3 loop is CASSSSRNEQYF. The CDR3 coding sequence is TGTGCCAGCAGTAGTAGCCGGAACGAGCAGTACTTC. The entire variable domain, with the rest obtained from reference TRBV7-9 and TRBJ2-7, is as follows: DTGVSQNPRHKITKRGQNVTFRCDPISEHNRLYWYRQTLGQGPEFLTYFQNEAQLEKSRLLSDRFSAERPKGSFSTLEIQRTEQGDSAMYLCASSSSRNEQYFGPGTRLTVT.

This sequence joins TRBV18 and TRBJ2-3, with D maybe TRBD2 (7 bases). There are 15 residues in the CDR3. Trimming removed 3 bases at V and 2 bases at J, with 12 bases between. CDR1 and CDR2 (germline): KGHSH, LQKENI. CDR3 protein: CASSPLRGPTDTQYF. CDR3 in DNA: TGTGCCAGCTCACCTTTGCGGGGGCCCACAGATACGCAGTATTTT.

This clone is a singleton in its sample. V is TRBV2 and J is TRBJ2-7; D possibly corresponds to TRBD1 (6 bases). Looked up from germline, CDR1 is SNHLY and CDR2 is FYNNEI. The V end lost 7 bases, the J end lost 2 bases, and 18 bases lay between the germline ends. This CDR3 contains 15 residues. CDR3 nucleotide sequence: TGTGCCAGCACTTTGGGACCGTCAGGGGCCTACGAGCAGTACTTC. This encodes CASTLGPSGAYEQYF. Using reference TRBV2 and TRBJ2-7 for the parts outside the CDR3, the full variable domain is EPEVTQTPSHQVTQMGQEVILRCVPISNHLYFYWYRQILGQKVEFLVSFYNNEISEKSEIFDDQFSVERPDGSNFTLKIRSTKLEDSAMYFCASTLGPSGAYEQYFGPGTRLTVT.